This T cell receptor beta chain was obtained from a study of graft-versus-host responses after intestinal transplantation listed by TCRdb under 2021. General notes on the study: The transplants that recipients got were multivisceral, liver-intestinal, or isolated intestinal. A cohort of around 25 intestinal transplant recipients, including one retransplant, was enrolled, and a few patients lacking pretransplant specimens were excluded. A peak of at least 4% donor T cells among recipient peripheral blood mononuclear cells was the definition used for donor T cell macrochimerism. Samples from a few later patients were sequenced in-house on an Illumina MiSeq with MiXCR processing rather than by the commercial service. To identify alloreactive clones, pre-transplant mixed lymphocyte reaction products were sequenced and then compared with unstimulated pre-transplant donor and recipient T cells. After intestinal transplantation, graft-versus-host and host-versus-graft alloreactive T cell clones were followed in the graft, circulation and bone marrow using bulk TCR-beta CDR3 sequencing. Anti-thymocyte globulin induction was given to all recipients, followed by maintenance tacrolimus and steroids for two to three years.

Overall study results and their limits: The relatively low number and heterogeneity of intestinal transplant patients limited the conclusions. Early after transplant, peak levels of circulating GvH clones were associated with declines in HvG clones. GvH clones were detected in recipient bone marrow, and some of these GvH clones were observed earlier in ileal mucosa or blood, consistent with an intestinal mucosal origin. Patients with donor T cell macrochimerism had high GvH to HvG T cell clonal ratios in their allografts.

Note on this clone: Qualities for individual bases were not recorded, and no much larger clone is one base off.

The library was built by means of the immunoSEQ multiplex PCR assay. In most patients, genomic DNA was isolated using the Qiagen DNeasy Blood and Tissue Kit and sent frozen to Adaptive Biotechnologies for TCR sequencing. High-throughput TCR-beta CDR3 sequencing of genomic DNA from most patients was performed by Adaptive Biotechnologies. The paper's processing steps were these. Adaptive's ImmunoSEQ software supplied the TCR sequencing data for 15 to 20 patients, while MiXCR and VDJtools were used to process a few other patients. To correct CD4 versus CD8 sorting errors, sequences present in both subsets at a frequency ratio below 5:1 were removed. Because the origin of CDR3 nucleotide sequences shared between donor and recipient could not be assigned, those sequences were removed. Alloreactive clones required at least 2-fold expansion over unstimulated cells and minimum CFSE-low frequency of 0.002% (template counts) or 0.001% (read counts). A clone was considered mappable if detected in the sequenced pre-transplant spleen, lymph node, or MLR CFSE-low populations of the donor or recipient. The cumulative frequency of alloreactive clones was calculated as a percentage of all sequences, weighted by copy number. In its TCRdb copy, this immuneACCESS table keeps in-frame sequences only and misses some clones. Where compared with another copy, unresolved V genes explain less than half of these, and the others have no known cause. Clone size and V and J calls were adopted from that table, with D and trimming inferred from the DNA. For this sample the table gives about 14,000 clones, of which about 28% were detected only once. Jointly, the top ten make up 3.9% of the sample.

Reading from cysteine to phenylalanine, the CDR3 counts 14 amino acids. Here the CDR3 DNA is all that survives: 42 bases in frame from base 1. The germline V gene (reference sequence) gives CDR1 as GTSNPN and CDR2 as SVGIG. Ends trimmed: V by 0 bases, J by 6 bases; bases unmatched to a gene: 5. Reading the label with the study, this specimen's time point is: cells obtained before transplantation from donor or recipient. In mixed lymphocyte reactions, some 200,000 CFSE-labeled pre-transplant responders were plated with some 200,000 irradiated violet-dye-labeled stimulators and cultured for five to seven days. Proliferating CD3+CD4+CFSE-low and CD3+CD8+CFSE-low responder cells were FACS-sorted on a BD Influx sorter after the mixed lymphocyte reaction.

The clonotype originates from a human patient who received an intestinal transplant. Recombination linked TRBV30 to TRBJ1-5; 7 bases in between match TRBD1. The sample was alloreactive CD4+ T cells from a mixed lymphocyte reaction culture, taken before intestinal transplant. What the cell subset or site label conveys for this sample: CFSE-low proliferating T cells sorted from roughly six-day pre-transplant mixed lymphocyte reaction (GvH or HvG direction). The nucleotide sequence reads TGTGCCTGGAGTGTACAGGGGAGGGTTCAGCCCCAGCATTTT. The resulting protein is CAWSVQGRVQPQHF.